In its sample, the clone carrying this T cell receptor (beta chain) was seen many times. The CDR3 has 15 amino acids. The germline gives CDR1 MNHEY, CDR2 SVGEGT. Deletions cut 2 bases from V and 4 bases from J, with 13 bases between. This specimen belongs to a study of early T cells in non-severe SARS-CoV-2 infection. TCRdb analysed the 5' RACE reads with MiXCR anew, one entry per CDR3 protein. The sample has 90,000 to 120,000 distinct CDR3 sequences, roughly 11% seen once. The genes are TRBV6-2 or TRBV6-3 and TRBJ2-3, with D possibly TRBD2 on 5 matching bases. Specimen: whole blood. The receptor was isolated from an adult who was a healthcare worker with PCR-confirmed SARS-CoV-2 infection or an uninfected control (not recorded which). DNA for the CDR3: TGTGCCAGCAGTTACCAGGCTAGCATTGCAGATACGCAGTATTTT. It codes for CASSYQASIADTQYF.